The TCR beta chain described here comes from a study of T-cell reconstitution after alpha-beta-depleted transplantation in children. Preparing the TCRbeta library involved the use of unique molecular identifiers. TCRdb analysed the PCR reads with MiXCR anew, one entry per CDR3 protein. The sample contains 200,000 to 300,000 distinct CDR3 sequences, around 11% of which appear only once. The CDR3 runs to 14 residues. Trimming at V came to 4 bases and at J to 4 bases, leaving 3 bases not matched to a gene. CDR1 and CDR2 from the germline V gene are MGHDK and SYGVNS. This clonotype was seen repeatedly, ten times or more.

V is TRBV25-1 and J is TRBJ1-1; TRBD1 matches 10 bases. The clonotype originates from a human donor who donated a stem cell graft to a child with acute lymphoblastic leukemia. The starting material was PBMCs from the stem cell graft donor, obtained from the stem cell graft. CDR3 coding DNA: TGTGCCAGCAGTGGACAGGGGGCTAGCACTGAAGCTTTCTTT. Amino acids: CASSGQGASTEAFF.